This T cell receptor beta chain was sequenced in a study of T cells in Graves' hyperthyroidism and ophthalmopathy (dated by TCRdb to about 2019). About the full investigation: Peripheral blood was sampled at the time of initial diagnosis, prior to any treatment. To identify TCR V-J signatures that set the groups apart, the researchers used a discovery cohort of about a hundred patients, made up of 40 to 45 with Graves' ophthalmopathy and around 58 with stable Graves' hyperthyroidism. The paper describes TCR Vbeta CDR3 sequencing of about 140 peripheral blood samples, made up of some 42 ophthalmopathy patients, some 76 hyperthyroidism patients and 17 progressor patients. An independent validation cohort of fewer than 20 hyperthyroidism patients and approximately 15 patients who later progressed to ophthalmopathy tested prospective prediction of ophthalmopathy. In addition, the study compared T-cell repertoires in thyroid tissue and in blood from over 5 Graves' hyperthyroidism patients. Once sampling was done, hyperthyroidism patients were given methimazole at a starting dose of 30 mg daily, whereas ophthalmopathy patients were given high-dose intravenous methylprednisolone. The 90 to 100 discovery patients were randomly split 7:3 into training and test sets. Overall results and qualifications from the work: No statistical method was used to set the sample size in advance, and investigators knew the group allocation. Ophthalmopathy was separated from stable hyperthyroidism by a 13 V-J signature model, with around 88% sensitivity and just over 81% specificity obtained in cross-validation and 80%/75% obtained in testing. Most expanded thyroid clonotypes (frequency above 0.001) were also found in blood, which suggests that blood repertoires may mirror thyroid immune responses. During validation, the model predicted progression to ophthalmopathy a median of about 6.5 months ahead of onset, with around 70% sensitivity and 72.22% specificity.

Hyperthyroidism patients were newly diagnosed, had a disease duration of under 2 months, and were aged 18 to 65 years. Any patient with an uncontrolled infection, another autoimmune disease, pregnancy or lactation was excluded. Diagnoses were based on clinical symptoms, serum thyroxine and TRAb, thyroid ultrasound and orbital computed tomography. Blood from progressor patients was collected at the time of first diagnosis with hyperthyroidism, before any ophthalmopathy symptoms had appeared. PBMCs were isolated from more than 8 ml of fresh peripheral blood by Ficoll-Paque density gradient centrifugation. Patients classed as progressors first received a Graves' hyperthyroidism diagnosis and then went on to develop ophthalmopathy during follow-up. Total RNA was extracted using Trizol reagent, and RNA quality was assessed on an Agilent 2100 Bioanalyzer. This clonotype appeared a few times. Its antigen is currently not known. Base qualities are missing; no much larger clone stands one base away.

Between the V and J ends, shortened by 2 bases and 4 bases respectively, the junction contains 24 bases. From the cysteine through the phenylalanine, the CDR3 covers 18 amino acids. Only the CDR3 region is kept as DNA, spanning 54 bases read in frame from base 1. The germline V gene yields SGDLS for CDR1 and YYNGEE for CDR2. Amplification of TCR beta CDR3 regions was carried out from RNA transcripts. For the first round of RT-PCR on the TCR CDR3, the HTBI primer set was used together with the Qiagen OneStep RT-PCR kit. Libraries were constructed in a second round of multiplex PCR, after which size selection and purification were carried out. The libraries were sequenced on an Illumina HiSeq2000 using paired-end 100 bp reads. The original pipeline was this. SOAPnuke was used to process the raw data, throwing out any read that contained adapters or uncalled bases, had a mean Phred below 15, or lacked an exact constant-primer or identifier match. High-quality paired reads were merged with COPE v1.2.5, and unique nucleotide sequences were defined as clonotypes. MiTCR v1.1 was used to align the clonotypes against IMGT TRBV, TRBD and TRBJ reference segments. Analysis was restricted to V-J combinations with a frequency above 0.0001, which covered 98% to 99.2% of repertoires. A TCS score was defined as the ratio between F50 (clonal expansion) and ExV (chaos), using BLOSUM62-based TCRdist between CDR3 peptides within each V-J. Welch's t-statistics and random forest reduced roughly 540 V-J features to 10 to 15, which were used in a naive Bayes classifier (R e1071). TCRdb's own reprocessing of the public reads used fastp at Q25 and MiXCR and kept productive beta chains. Every entry covers one CDR3 protein and lists the most common genes and DNA from its rows. TCRdb, not the authors, supplied the V and J calls. For this sample there are 550,000 to 850,000 distinct CDR3 sequences; over 15% appear just once. The top ten clones comprise approximately 15% of the sample.

Sequencing used blood. The sequence came from a woman aged 45-59 years with Graves' hyperthyroidism that later progressed to Graves' ophthalmopathy. This receptor chain uses TRBV9 and TRBJ1-2; the D gene is perhaps TRBD1, from 5 matching bases. This receptor carries the CDR3 CASSVAPGGAVGGYGYTF. The DNA reads TGTGCCAGCAGCGTCGCACCGGGTGGGGCGGTTGGTGGCTATGGCTACACCTTC.